This T cell receptor beta chain is drawn from a study of CD8+ T cells in alopecia areata. Study-wide context: Treated patients were given 5 to 10 mg oral tofacitinib twice daily.

Germline CDR1 is GTSNPN and CDR2 is SVGIG (reference sequence). The J segment lost 4 bases and the V segment lost 8 bases, leaving 4 bases of the junction unmatched. This CDR3 region has 13 residues. RNA extraction was followed by reverse transcription into cDNA, which acted as the sequencing template. The data were produced by immunoSEQ multiplex PCR, yet TCRdb's version contains in-frame clones alone and is incomplete. The table records under 150,000 clones, around 56% of them present only once. Study findings and constraints: Amid tofacitinib therapy, many expanded lesional clones stayed present in scalp and blood.

Treatment: oral pan-JAK inhibitor, 5-10 mg twice daily. In regard to this clone: What it recognizes is unknown.

Source: CD4+ T cells sorted from blood, taken at week 4, from a patient treated with tofacitinib. The clonotype comes from a human donor with alopecia areata. The chain carries TRBV30 and TRBJ2-2; 10 positions agree with TRBD2. As DNA, the CDR3 is TGTGCCGGAAGGACTAGCGGCACCGGGGAGCTGTTTTTT. Translating it yields CAGRTSGTGELFF.